Below are 13 T cell receptor beta chains sequenced from a single sample in a study of T cells in Graves' hyperthyroidism and ophthalmopathy. Template material for amplifying TCR beta CDR3 regions consisted of RNA transcripts. Initially, a first-round RT-PCR of the TCR CDR3 employed the HTBI primer set. MiXCR, run by TCRdb on the multiplex PCR reads, gives a single entry per CDR3 protein. The repertoire holds approximately 640,000 distinct CDR3 sequences, with over 40% as singletons. Sequenced sample: peripheral blood or thyroid tissue (not recorded which). These receptors all stem from an adult man with Graves' disease, either hyperthyroidism or ophthalmopathy (not recorded which).

This clonotype was counted a few times. This sequence joins TRBV12-5 and TRBJ1-5; D remains ambiguous. CDR3 length: 13 residues. With 7 bases removed from V and 4 bases from J, the gap between germline ends came to 11 bases. Germline V gives CDR1 LGHNT, CDR2 FRNRAP. CDR3 DNA sequence: TGTGCTAGTGCCCTATCACGTAATCAGCCCCAGCATTTT. Its protein is CASALSRNQPQHF.

The chain recombines TRBV29-1 with TRBJ2-7; D remains unclear. The CDR3 length is 11 residues. Germline-derived CDR1 and CDR2 are SQVTM and ANQGSEA. This CDR3 is CTAANTGEQYF. CDR3 bases: TGCACCGCTGCTAACACCGGGGAGCAGTACTTC.

This clonotype has more than one count but fewer than ten. The chain has TRBV7-8 and TRBJ2-7; D may match TRBD1 or TRBD2 (5 bases each). Trimming stripped 1 base from V and 13 bases from J, with 17 bases between. Germline-derived CDR1 and CDR2 are SGHVS and FQNEAQ. This CDR3 is built from 13 residues. The CDR3 region is CASSLGKGFGGYF. The CDR3 nucleotides read TGTGCCAGCAGCTTAGGAAAGGGGTTTGGGGGTTACTTC.

This clonotype has just a few counts. The chain is built from TRBV7-2 and TRBJ1-1; D is uncertain. This CDR3 is built from 14 residues. V lost 2 bases and J lost 2, with 9 bases in between. Germline V gene sequence: CDR1 SGHTA, CDR2 FQGNSA. CDR3 in DNA: TGTGCCAGCAGCTTACTCTACAGCAACACTGAAGCTTTCTTT. Translation: CASSLLYSNTEAFF.

About this clonotype itself: At one of its ends the junction is not consistent with the germline gene, which may arise from a read error. The rearrangement links TRBV15 to TRBJ2-6; a possible D gene is TRBD2 (7 bases). The CDR3 loop spans 17 amino acids. Germline V gene data show CDR1 as LNHNV and CDR2 as YYDKDF (reference sequence). CDR3 loop: CATSRDSGGAGVNVLTF. In nucleotides, the CDR3 is TGTGCCACCAGCAGGGACAGTGGGGGCGCGGGGGTCAACGTCCTGACTTTC.

This clonotype was observed once. This CDR3 is missing its conserved last phenylalanine or tryptophan, likely due to a read error. Because the CDR3's place on the DNA is in doubt, the DNA is left out and the CDR3 is given as listed by TCRdb. This chain joins TRBV10-1 and TRBJ1-6. Ends included, the CDR3 has 10 residues. Germline CDR1 WNHNN, CDR2 SYGVQD (reference sequence). The CDR3 protein is CASSESRSYR.

This clonotype was detected a few times. The chain couples TRBV7-9 to TRBJ2-7; TRBD2 matches at 10 bases. This CDR3 spans 15 amino acids. Germline trimming cut 5 bases from V and 6 bases from J; bases unmatched to any gene: 10. Germline CDR1 is SEHNR and CDR2 is FQNEAQ (reference sequence). The CDR3 sequence: CASSQASSGSAEQYF. The CDR3 nucleotides read TGTGCCAGCAGCCAAGCGTCTAGCGGGAGTGCCGAGCAGTACTTC.

This clonotype occurred many times. The chain employs TRBV7-2 and TRBJ1-2; tentatively, D is TRBD1 (5 bases). V was trimmed by 7 bases and J by 6 bases, leaving 18 bases between them. The CDR3 contains 14 residues. Germline V gives CDR1 SGHTA, CDR2 FQGNSA. The CDR3 loop reads CASNSRQGAHGYTF. CDR3 in DNA: TGTGCCAGCAATTCCCGCCAGGGTGCCCATGGCTACACCTTC.

On this clonotype itself: The junction departs from the called germline gene at one end, perhaps through a read error. This chain links TRBV24-1 with TRBJ2-2, with a weak D call TRBD2 (6 bases). CDR1 and CDR2 (germline): KGHDR, SFDVKD. CDR3 size: 14 residues. CDR3 in DNA: TGTGCCAGCAGTGATTCTTCGGGGGCCGGGGAGCTGTTTTTT. Protein: CASSDSSGAGELFF.

This clonotype was seen more than once but under ten times. This chain joins TRBV20-1 and TRBJ1-2, with 7 positions matching TRBD1. V lost 5 bases and J lost 0; bases outside the gene matches: 6. CDR1 is DFQATT and CDR2 is SNEGSKA in the germline V gene (reference sequence). The CDR3 has 14 residues. CDR3 coding DNA: TGCAGTGCTCAGGACAGGATAACTAACTATGGCTACACCTTC. It specifies CSAQDRITNYGYTF.

This clonotype turned up a few times. This chain joins TRBV7-6 and TRBJ1-1; D is perhaps TRBD1 (6 bases). The CDR3 length is 15 residues. With 5 bases removed from V and 3 bases from J, the gap between germline ends came to 16 bases. CDR1 and CDR2 from the germline V gene are SGHVS and FNYEAQ. The CDR3 nucleotides are TGTGCCAGCAGCCCCGCGGGGGCTGGGGACACTGAAGCTTTCTTT. Its protein product is CASSPAGAGDTEAFF.

V usage is TRBV9 and J usage is TRBJ2-5, with D possibly TRBD2 on 5 matching bases. Germline V lookup: CDR1 SGDLS, CDR2 YYNGEE. This CDR3 spans 13 amino acids. V gave up 6 bases and J gave up 5 bases, with 14 bases separating them. CDR3 sequence reads: CASKSVGGETQYF. The CDR3 bases are TGTGCCAGCAAATCGGTCGGCGGGGAGACCCAGTACTTC.

This clonotype was detected ten times or more. The gene calls are TRBV10-2 and TRBJ2-2, with a weak D call TRBD2 (6 bases). This CDR3 is built from 16 residues. The germline CDR1 and CDR2 sequences are WSHSY and SAAADI. Trimming cost V 2 bases and J 1 base, with 11 bases left between them. The CDR3, as DNA: TGCGCCAGCAGTGAGGGGCTAGCGCGGAACACCGGGGAGCTGTTTTTT. As protein: CASSEGLARNTGELFF.